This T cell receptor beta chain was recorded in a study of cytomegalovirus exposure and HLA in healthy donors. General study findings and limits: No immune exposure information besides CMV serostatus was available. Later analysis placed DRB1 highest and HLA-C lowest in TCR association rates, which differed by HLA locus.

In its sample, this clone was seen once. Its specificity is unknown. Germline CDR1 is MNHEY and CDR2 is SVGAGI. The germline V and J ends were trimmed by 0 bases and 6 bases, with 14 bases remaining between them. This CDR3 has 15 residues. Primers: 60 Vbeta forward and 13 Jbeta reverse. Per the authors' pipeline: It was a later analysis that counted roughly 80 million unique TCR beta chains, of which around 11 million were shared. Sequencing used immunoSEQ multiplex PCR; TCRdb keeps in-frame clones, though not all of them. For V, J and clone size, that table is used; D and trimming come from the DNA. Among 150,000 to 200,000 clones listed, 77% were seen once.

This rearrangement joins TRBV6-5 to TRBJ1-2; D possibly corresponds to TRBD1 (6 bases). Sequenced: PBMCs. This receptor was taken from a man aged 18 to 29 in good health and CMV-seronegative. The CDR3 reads CASSYSKAGVHGYTF. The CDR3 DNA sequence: TGTGCCAGCAGTTACTCCAAGGCAGGGGTTCATGGCTACACCTTC.